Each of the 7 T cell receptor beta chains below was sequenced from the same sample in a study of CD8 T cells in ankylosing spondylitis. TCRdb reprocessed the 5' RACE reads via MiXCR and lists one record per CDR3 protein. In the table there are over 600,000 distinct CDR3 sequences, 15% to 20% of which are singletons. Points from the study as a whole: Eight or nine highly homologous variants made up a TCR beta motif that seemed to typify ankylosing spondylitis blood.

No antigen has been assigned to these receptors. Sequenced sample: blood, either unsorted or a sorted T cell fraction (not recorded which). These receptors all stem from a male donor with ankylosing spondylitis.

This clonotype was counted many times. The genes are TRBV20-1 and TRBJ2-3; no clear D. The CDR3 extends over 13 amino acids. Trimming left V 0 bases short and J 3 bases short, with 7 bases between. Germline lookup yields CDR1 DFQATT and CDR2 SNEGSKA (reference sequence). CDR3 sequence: CSARDPRTDTQYF. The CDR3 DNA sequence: TGCAGTGCTAGAGATCCTAGAACAGATACGCAGTATTTT.

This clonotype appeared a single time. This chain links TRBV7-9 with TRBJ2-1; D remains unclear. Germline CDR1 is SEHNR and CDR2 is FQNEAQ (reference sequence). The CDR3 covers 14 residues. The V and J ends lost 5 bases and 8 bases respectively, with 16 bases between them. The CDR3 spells CASSKVSGVHEQFF. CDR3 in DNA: TGTGCCAGCAGCAAGGTCTCAGGAGTCCATGAGCAGTTCTTC. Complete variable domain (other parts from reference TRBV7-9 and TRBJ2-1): DTGVSQNPRHKITKRGQNVTFRCDPISEHNRLYWYRQTLGQGPEFLTYFQNEAQLEKSRLLSDRFSAERPKGSFSTLEIQRTEQGDSAMYLCASSKVSGVHEQFFGPGTRLTVL.

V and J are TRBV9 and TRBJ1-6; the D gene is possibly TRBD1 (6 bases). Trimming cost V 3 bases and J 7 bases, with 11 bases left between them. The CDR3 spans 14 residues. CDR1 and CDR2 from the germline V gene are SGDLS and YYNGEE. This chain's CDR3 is CASSAGVGNSPLHF. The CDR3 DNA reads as TGTGCCAGCAGCGCAGGGGTTGGAAATTCACCCCTCCACTTT.

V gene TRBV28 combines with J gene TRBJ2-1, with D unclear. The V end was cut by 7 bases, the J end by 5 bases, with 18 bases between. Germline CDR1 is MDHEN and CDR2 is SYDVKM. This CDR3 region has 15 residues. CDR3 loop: CASTPPRPSHNEQFF. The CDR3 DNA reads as TGTGCCAGCACCCCTCCCAGGCCTTCTCACAATGAGCAGTTCTTC. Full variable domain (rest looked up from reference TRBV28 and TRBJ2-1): DVKVTQSSRYLVKRTGEKVFLECVQDMDHENMFWYRQDPGLGLRLIYFSYDVKMKEKGDIPEGYSVSREKKERFSLILESASTNQTSMYLCASTPPRPSHNEQFFGPGTRLTVL.

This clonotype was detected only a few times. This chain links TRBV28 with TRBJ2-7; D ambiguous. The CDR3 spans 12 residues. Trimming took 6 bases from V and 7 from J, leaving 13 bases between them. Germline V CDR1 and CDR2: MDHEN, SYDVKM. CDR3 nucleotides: TGTGCCAGCAGGAAAACTCTAGGAGAGCAGTACTTC. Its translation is CASRKTLGEQYF.

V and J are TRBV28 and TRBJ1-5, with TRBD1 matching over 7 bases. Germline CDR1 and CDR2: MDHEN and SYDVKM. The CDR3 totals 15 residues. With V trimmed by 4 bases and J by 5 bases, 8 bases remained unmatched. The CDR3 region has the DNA TGTGCCAGCAGTTCCACAGGGGAAGGGGATCAGCCCCAGCATTTT. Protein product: CASSSTGEGDQPQHF.

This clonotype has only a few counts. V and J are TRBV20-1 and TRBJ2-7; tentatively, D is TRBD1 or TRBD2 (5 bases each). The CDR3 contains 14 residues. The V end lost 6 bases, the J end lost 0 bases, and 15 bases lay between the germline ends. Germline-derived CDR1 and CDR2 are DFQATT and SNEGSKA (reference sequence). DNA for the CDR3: TGCAGTGCCGCCGGGACGGATCACTCCTACGAGCAGTACTTC. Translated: CSAAGTDHSYEQYF.